The clone carrying this T cell receptor (beta chain) was recorded a few times. The data were obtained in a study of T cells after yellow fever vaccination. The V and J ends lost 0 bases and 4 bases respectively, with 10 bases between them. The CDR3 consists of 15 residues. The germline V gene encodes CDR1 LNHDA and CDR2 SQIVND (reference sequence). A single record per CDR3 protein comes from TCRdb applying MiXCR to the 5' RACE reads. Among some 390,000 distinct CDR3 sequences listed, 6.2% were seen once. Sequenced material: PBMCs, taken 5 days after the yellow fever booster vaccination. This TCR derives from a man younger than 45 who received the YFV17D yellow fever vaccine. The chain combines TRBV19 with TRBJ2-1, with D possibly TRBD1 on 6 matching bases. The CDR3 nucleotides read TGTGCCAGTAGTATAGACAGGGGTAGGTACAATGAGCAGTTCTTC. This translates into CASSIDRGRYNEQFF.